These T cell receptor beta chains were read from a single sample in a study of blood T cell repertoires in COVID-19. Only in-frame clones appear in the TCRdb table, and some are missing; sequencing was by immunoSEQ multiplex PCR. The sample has about 170,000 clones, approximately 84% seen once. The sequencing input was PBMCs or T cells enriched from blood (not recorded which). The source is a man in his fifties who had recovered from COVID-19. The CDR3 runs from the conserved cysteine through the conserved F or W. A D gene is named only where the DNA matches it firmly. Expanded clones are given a class, and other clones once, few, many or no size at all.

CDR3nt: TGTGCCAGCAGTCCGGGACAGGGGGCGGGCAATGAGCAGTTCTTC; CDR3aa: CASSPGQGAGNEQFF; d_gene: TRBD1; v_gene: TRBV7-2; abundance: -; j_gene: TRBJ2-1
CDR3nt: TGCGCCAGCAGCTTGGCCCTGACGGGGGGACAAGAGACCCAGTACTTC; CDR3aa: CASSLALTGGQETQYF; d_gene: TRBD2; v_gene: TRBV5-1; abundance: -; j_gene: TRBJ2-5
CDR3nt: TGTGCCAGCAGCGTAGAGGCAGGGAGGGCTAATGAAAAACTGTTTTTT; CDR3aa: CASSVEAGRANEKLFF; d_gene: -; v_gene: TRBV9; abundance: -; j_gene: TRBJ1-4
CDR3nt: TGTGCCAGCAGCTTAGATGTTGCAGGGGGTCAGCCCCAGCATTTT; CDR3aa: CASSLDVAGGQPQHF; d_gene: TRBD1; v_gene: TRBV11-2; abundance: -; j_gene: TRBJ1-5
CDR3nt: TGTGCCAGCAGCCCCCCGAGGGGCAGGGGGAGTGAAAAACTGTTTTTT; CDR3aa: CASSPPRGRGSEKLFF; d_gene: TRBD1; v_gene: TRBV4-2; abundance: -; j_gene: TRBJ1-4
CDR3nt: TGTGCCAGTAGGGACACTAACTATGGCTACACCTTC; CDR3aa: CASRDTNYGYTF; d_gene: -; v_gene: TRBV19; abundance: -; j_gene: TRBJ1-2
CDR3nt: TGTGCCAGCTCACCAATGTCTCGGGGGTCGAACACTGAAGCTTTCTTT; CDR3aa: CASSPMSRGSNTEAFF; d_gene: -; v_gene: TRBV18; abundance: -; j_gene: TRBJ1-1
CDR3nt: TGTGCCAGCAGCTGGACCGGGACTAGCAGGACAAGTGAGCAGTTCTTC; CDR3aa: CASSWTGTSRTSEQFF; d_gene: TRBD2; v_gene: TRBV7-9; abundance: -; j_gene: TRBJ2-1
CDR3nt: TGTGCCAGCAGTGGACAGGGTAGAACTGAAGCTTTCTTT; CDR3aa: CASSGQGRTEAFF; d_gene: TRBD1; v_gene: TRBV2; abundance: -; j_gene: TRBJ1-1
CDR3nt: TGTGCCAGCAGTGGCGGGAGCTATGGCTACACCTTC; CDR3aa: CASSGGSYGYTF; d_gene: -; v_gene: TRBV2; abundance: once; j_gene: TRBJ1-2
CDR3nt: TGTGCCAGCTCACCCCAGGACAGGGACTCACCCCTCCACTTT; CDR3aa: CASSPQDRDSPLHF; d_gene: TRBD1; v_gene: TRBV18; abundance: -; j_gene: TRBJ1-6
CDR3nt: TGTGCCAGCAGCTTTCGACGGGATCCCTACGAGCAGTACTTC; CDR3aa: CASSFRRDPYEQYF; d_gene: -; v_gene: TRBV7-2; abundance: -; j_gene: TRBJ2-7
CDR3nt: TGTGCCTGGACAGGGGATAGAAACACCATATATTTT; CDR3aa: CAWTGDRNTIYF; d_gene: -; v_gene: TRBV30; abundance: -; j_gene: TRBJ1-3
CDR3nt: TGTGCCAGCAGCGAAGACGGGACACCCGACGAGCAGTACTTC; CDR3aa: CASSEDGTPDEQYF; d_gene: -; v_gene: TRBV9; abundance: -; j_gene: TRBJ2-7
CDR3nt: TGTGCCAGCAGCCTCGAGAGGGCCCTAGAGCAGTACTTC; CDR3aa: CASSLERALEQYF; d_gene: -; v_gene: TRBV11-2; abundance: -; j_gene: TRBJ2-7
CDR3nt: TGTGCCAGCAGCCTACACAGTCTCCCTAACTATGGCTACACCTTC; CDR3aa: CASSLHSLPNYGYTF; d_gene: -; v_gene: TRBV9; abundance: -; j_gene: TRBJ1-2
CDR3nt: TGTGCCAGCAGTTACTCATCTTTCTCTGGGGCCAACGTCCTGACTTTC; CDR3aa: CASSYSSFSGANVLTF; d_gene: -; v_gene: TRBV6-5; abundance: -; j_gene: TRBJ2-6
CDR3nt: TGTGCCAGCAGCTTGTCGGCTAGCGGGCTGTACCAAGAGACCCAGTACTTC; CDR3aa: CASSLSASGLYQETQYF; d_gene: TRBD2; v_gene: TRBV5-4; abundance: -; j_gene: TRBJ2-5
CDR3nt: TGTGCCAGCAGCTTAGGGGTGGGGGCTTCGAGCTCCTACGAGCAGTACTTC; CDR3aa: CASSLGVGASSSYEQYF; d_gene: -; v_gene: TRBV11-2; abundance: -; j_gene: TRBJ2-7
CDR3nt: TGCGCCAGCACCTGGGACACCACGGGATATGGCTACACCTTC; CDR3aa: CASTWDTTGYGYTF; d_gene: -; v_gene: TRBV5-1; abundance: -; j_gene: TRBJ1-2
CDR3nt: TGTGCCAGCAGCCACGGACAGAGCTATGGCTACACCTTC; CDR3aa: CASSHGQSYGYTF; d_gene: -; v_gene: TRBV7-9; abundance: many; j_gene: TRBJ1-2
CDR3nt: TGTGCCAGCAGCGCTGGGACAGGGGGCAATCAGCCCCAGCATTTT; CDR3aa: CASSAGTGGNQPQHF; d_gene: TRBD1; v_gene: TRBV9; abundance: -; j_gene: TRBJ1-5
CDR3nt: TGTGCCAGCGTAAAAGGGACAGGGGGCGGCTATGGCTACACCTTC; CDR3aa: CASVKGTGGGYGYTF; d_gene: TRBD1; v_gene: TRBV28; abundance: -; j_gene: TRBJ1-2
CDR3nt: TGTGCCAGCAGCCCACAGGGGGCGCGTGGAAACACCATATATTTT; CDR3aa: CASSPQGARGNTIYF; d_gene: TRBD1; v_gene: TRBV3-1/TRBV3-2; abundance: -; j_gene: TRBJ1-3
CDR3nt: TGCAGCGTTGGGGGACTGTCGTACCAAGAGACCCAGTACTTC; CDR3aa: CSVGGLSYQETQYF; d_gene: -; v_gene: TRBV29-1; abundance: -; j_gene: TRBJ2-5
CDR3nt: TGTGCCAGCAGTCACGAAAAAGGGGGCAATTCACCCCTCCACTTT; CDR3aa: CASSHEKGGNSPLHF; d_gene: TRBD1; v_gene: TRBV28; abundance: few; j_gene: TRBJ1-6
CDR3nt: TGTGCCAGCAGTTACGTCTCAGGGGGCACTCAGCCCCAGCATTTT; CDR3aa: CASSYVSGGTQPQHF; d_gene: TRBD1; v_gene: TRBV6-6; abundance: once; j_gene: TRBJ1-5
CDR3nt: TGTGCCACCAGCAGAGATCAACCGGGAGTTAGGAATCAGCCCCAGCATTTT; CDR3aa: CATSRDQPGVRNQPQHF; d_gene: -; v_gene: TRBV15; abundance: -; j_gene: TRBJ1-5
CDR3nt: TGCGCCAGCAGCTTGGGACAGGGGTTCACTGGGGCCAACGTCCTGACTTTC; CDR3aa: CASSLGQGFTGANVLTF; d_gene: TRBD1; v_gene: TRBV5-1; abundance: -; j_gene: TRBJ2-6
CDR3nt: TGTGCCTGGAGTAGCCAGGGAAATCAGCCCCAGCATTTT; CDR3aa: CAWSSQGNQPQHF; d_gene: -; v_gene: TRBV30; abundance: -; j_gene: TRBJ1-5
CDR3nt: TGTGCCAGCAGCGTGTCCGGGACAGGTAAAGAGTTCTTC; CDR3aa: CASSVSGTGKEFF; d_gene: TRBD1; v_gene: TRBV9; abundance: -; j_gene: TRBJ2-1
CDR3nt: TGTGCCAGTAGTATTGGGACAGGAGCCTTAGCCAAAAACATTCAGTACTTC; CDR3aa: CASSIGTGALAKNIQYF; d_gene: TRBD1; v_gene: TRBV19; abundance: few; j_gene: TRBJ2-4
CDR3nt: TGTGCCAGCAGTGAACCGGCAGGGCTGAGCGAGACCCAGTACTTC; CDR3aa: CASSEPAGLSETQYF; d_gene: -; v_gene: TRBV2; abundance: -; j_gene: TRBJ2-5
CDR3nt: TGTGCCAGCAGCTCTCTGGGGAGGGGGGGCGGCACCGGGGAGCTGTTTTTT; CDR3aa: CASSSLGRGGGTGELFF; d_gene: -; v_gene: TRBV9; abundance: -; j_gene: TRBJ2-2
CDR3nt: TGTGCCAGCAGCTTGGGGCAGGGGGACGCGGGTGGAAACACCATATATTTT; CDR3aa: CASSLGQGDAGGNTIYF; d_gene: TRBD1; v_gene: TRBV5-4; abundance: few; j_gene: TRBJ1-3
CDR3nt: TGTGCCAGTCTTGCGCCCGGGACAGAGAGCACAGATACGCAGTATTTT; CDR3aa: CASLAPGTESTDTQYF; d_gene: TRBD1; v_gene: TRBV2; abundance: -; j_gene: TRBJ2-3
CDR3nt: TGTGCCAGCAGCTTAGAGGATGGAGAGACCCAGTACTTC; CDR3aa: CASSLEDGETQYF; d_gene: -; v_gene: TRBV5-6; abundance: -; j_gene: TRBJ2-5
CDR3nt: TGTGCCAGCAGCCAAGATCTCTCAGTGAATAGCAATCAGCCCCAGCATTTT; CDR3aa: CASSQDLSVNSNQPQHF; d_gene: -; v_gene: TRBV4-2; abundance: -; j_gene: TRBJ1-5
CDR3nt: TGTGCCAGTAGTTACAAATTGACAGATACGCAGTATTTT; CDR3aa: CASSYKLTDTQYF; d_gene: -; v_gene: TRBV19; abundance: -; j_gene: TRBJ2-3
CDR3nt: TGTGCCAGCAGTTACGGCGGACAGGGGGTCTATGGCTACACCTTC; CDR3aa: CASSYGGQGVYGYTF; d_gene: TRBD1; v_gene: TRBV6-5; abundance: -; j_gene: TRBJ1-2
CDR3nt: TGTGCCAGCAGTACAAGGACAGGGTCGGGCAATCAGCCCCAGCATTTT; CDR3aa: CASSTRTGSGNQPQHF; d_gene: TRBD1; v_gene: TRBV28; abundance: -; j_gene: TRBJ1-5
CDR3nt: TGTGCCAGCTCTAGGACAGGGGCCACTGAAGCTTTCTTT; CDR3aa: CASSRTGATEAFF; d_gene: TRBD1; v_gene: TRBV18; abundance: -; j_gene: TRBJ1-1
CDR3nt: TGCGCCAGCAGCCGGGGACAGGGGAACACTGAAGCTTTCTTT; CDR3aa: CASSRGQGNTEAFF; d_gene: TRBD1; v_gene: TRBV4-1; abundance: -; j_gene: TRBJ1-1
CDR3nt: TGTGCCAGCAGGCCGGACAGAAGCAACAATGAGCAGTTCTTC; CDR3aa: CASRPDRSNNEQFF; d_gene: -; v_gene: TRBV7-3; abundance: -; j_gene: TRBJ2-1
CDR3nt: TGTGCCAGCGGTAACAGGGTGGGTAGCTATGGCTACACCTTC; CDR3aa: CASGNRVGSYGYTF; d_gene: -; v_gene: TRBV9; abundance: -; j_gene: TRBJ1-2